This T cell receptor (beta chain) was captured in a study of human T cells and chemical hapten exposure. Study at large: Slight volume differences across pooled libraries mainly accounted for varying per-sample TCR yields. Study-level results: TCRs at a frequency above 1 in 1000 stayed unchanged with DPC sensitization.

The CDR3 is 16 amino acids. Trimming cost V 0 bases and J 6 bases; bases outside gene matches: 5. Germline V lookup: CDR1 MNHEY, CDR2 SMNVEV (reference sequence). As regards this clonotype: Its antigen remains unidentified. Just one base apart from a much larger clone, this may be a read error.

Unique molecular identifiers were affixed to discrete cDNA molecules within the library. In the authors' methods: Sampled TCR counts reached a median of 95,638 per sample, with values ranging from 23,224 to 690,600. Each CDR3 protein gets one entry after TCRdb re-called the RACE reads with MiXCR. The V and J calls come from TCRdb's annotation, not from the publication. The table shows more than 35,000 distinct CDR3 sequences, with about 4% occurring only once. Documented time point: healthy volunteer bleed at 6 weeks. Total RNA came from unfractionated whole blood. The chain recombines TRBV27 with TRBJ1-4, with 9 bases lining up with TRBD1. Sequencing used whole blood. This sequence originates from a human donor in good health. Some clones in this sample may be carry-over from other donors' samples. This CDR3 reads CASSLSVTGGYEKLFF. The CDR3 DNA is TGTGCCAGCAGTTTATCCGTGACAGGGGGATATGAAAAACTGTTTTTT. Filled out from reference TRBV27 and TRBJ1-4, the complete variable domain reads EAQVTQNPRYLITVTGKKLTVTCSQNMNHEYMSWYRQDPGLGLRQIYYSMNVEVTDKGDVPEGYKVSRKEKRNFPLILESPSPNQTSLYFCASSLSVTGGYEKLFFGSGTQLSVL.